These T cell receptor beta chains were read from a single sample in a study of PD-1 blockade in classical Hodgkin lymphoma. TCRdb keeps only in-frame clones here, not all; method: immunoSEQ multiplex PCR. The table lists fewer than 25,000 clones, around 74% of them singletons. Sequences were derived from peripheral blood mononuclear cells (PBMCs), sampled before the fourth cycle of nivolumab. These receptors all stem from a human donor with classical Hodgkin lymphoma. CDR3s include the opening cysteine and the closing phenylalanine or tryptophan. Fields, in order: D gene, J gene, clone size, V gene, CDR3 length, CDR3 protein, CDR3 DNA. A D gene is named only where the DNA matches it firmly. Size is omitted from some rows. Given values are once, few, many or a class for expanded clones.

TRBD2,TRBJ2-5,NA,TRBV11-2,15,CASSLVIGGGETQYF,TGTGCCAGCAGCTTAGTGATTGGCGGGGGGGAGACCCAGTACTTC
NA,TRBJ1-5,NA,TRBV2,16,CASSEKSGRAAQPQHF,TGTGCCAGCAGTGAGAAGTCAGGGAGGGCGGCTCAGCCCCAGCATTTT
NA,TRBJ2-7,NA,TRBV7-8,15,CASSPAAASSYEQYF,TGTGCCAGCAGCCCTGCGGCCGCCAGCTCCTACGAGCAGTACTTC
NA,TRBJ1-1,NA,TRBV9,15,CASSAKDNLNTEAFF,TGTGCCAGCAGCGCAAAAGACAACCTGAACACTGAAGCTTTCTTT
NA,TRBJ2-3,few,TRBV12-5,12,CASGESTDTQYF,TGTGCTAGTGGGGAAAGCACAGATACGCAGTATTTT
TRBD1,TRBJ2-5,NA,TRBV4-3,16,CASSPLDRGAQETQYF,TGCGCCAGCAGCCCACTTGACAGGGGAGCCCAAGAGACCCAGTACTTC
TRBD2,TRBJ2-1,NA,TRBV7-9,14,CASSSGGANNEQFF,TGTGCCAGCTCCTCGGGGGGGGCGAACAATGAGCAGTTCTTC
NA,TRBJ1-4,NA,TRBV7-6,16,CASSLEPGSFFEKLFF,TGTGCCAGCAGCCTTGAACCAGGGTCCTTTTTTGAAAAACTGTTTTTT
NA,TRBJ1-5,NA,TRBV27,12,CASSLIGEPQHF,TGTGCCAGCAGTTTAATCGGGGAGCCCCAGCATTTT
NA,TRBJ2-1,NA,TRBV18,14,CASSPPGGQPEQFF,TGTGCCAGCTCACCACCGGGGGGGCAGCCTGAGCAGTTCTTC
NA,TRBJ2-1,NA,TRBV6-4,15,CASSDKAGSYNEQFF,TGTGCCAGCAGTGACAAGGCGGGCTCCTACAATGAGCAGTTCTTC
NA,TRBJ2-5,NA,TRBV2,14,CASSDLTAEETQYF,TGTGCCAGCAGTGATTTGACAGCCGAAGAGACCCAGTACTTC
TRBD1,TRBJ1-1,NA,TRBV28,15,CASSSSGTGYTEAFF,TGTGCCAGCAGTTCCTCCGGGACAGGGTACACTGAAGCTTTCTTT
TRBD1,TRBJ1-4,NA,TRBV11-2,15,CASSQNRGGNEKLFF,TGTGCCAGCAGCCAGAACAGGGGCGGGAATGAAAAACTGTTTTTT
NA,TRBJ1-2,NA,TRBV5-4,16,CASSFGGGKNRYGYTF,TGTGCCAGCAGCTTTGGGGGGGGCAAAAACCGCTATGGCTACACCTTC
TRBD1,TRBJ2-7,NA,TRBV18,13,CASSPGQGVSVDF,TGTGCCAGCTCACCCGGACAGGGAGTCTCGGTCGACTTC
NA,TRBJ1-2,medium-sized,TRBV27,13,CASSFTAGGRYTF,TGTGCCAGCAGTTTCACGGCCGGGGGTCGCTACACCTTC
NA,TRBJ1-5,NA,TRBV28,14,CASSLAGNGQPQHF,TGTGCCAGCAGTTTGGCAGGGAATGGTCAGCCCCAGCATTTT
NA,TRBJ2-1,NA,TRBV4-2,13,CASSRPGSDEQFF,TGTGCCAGCAGCCGGCCTGGGTCTGATGAGCAGTTCTTC
TRBD2,TRBJ2-3,NA,TRBV2,16,CASSPPGGGGRDTQYF,TGTGCCAGCAGTCCACCTGGCGGGGGGGGCCGTGATACGCAGTATTTT
NA,TRBJ2-2,NA,TRBV6-6,12,CASSLRTGELFF,TGTGCCAGCAGTTTGCGGACCGGGGAGCTGTTTTTT
NA,TRBJ2-1,NA,TRBV2,12,CASSEQINEQFF,TGTGCCAGCAGTGAACAGATTAATGAGCAGTTCTTC
NA,TRBJ2-6,once,TRBV25-1,14,CASSDHSGANVLTF,TGTGCCAGCAGTGACCACTCTGGGGCCAACGTCCTGACTTTC
TRBD1,TRBJ1-5,NA,TRBV28,15,CASSLTGMDNQPQHF,TGTGCCAGCAGCTTGACAGGGATGGACAATCAGCCCCAGCATTTT
NA,TRBJ1-1,NA,TRBV2,11,CASKGNTEAFF,TGTGCCAGCAAGGGGAACACTGAAGCTTTCTTT
TRBD1,TRBJ1-2,NA,TRBV7-2,15,CASSLGTGIDYGYTF,TGTGCCAGCAGCTTAGGGACAGGAATCGACTATGGCTACACCTTC
TRBD2,TRBJ2-5,NA,TRBV27,16,CASSFAAGGQWETQYF,TGTGCCAGCAGTTTTGCGGCGGGGGGGCAGTGGGAGACCCAGTACTTC
NA,TRBJ2-7,NA,TRBV23-1,14,CASSSGSWPYEQYF,TGCGCCAGCAGTTCGGGAAGTTGGCCCTACGAGCAGTACTTC
NA,TRBJ2-3,few,TRBV28,11,CASSFGDTQYF,TGTGCCAGCAGTTTTGGGGATACGCAGTATTTT
NA,TRBJ1-2,medium-sized,TRBV4-1,14,CASSQEGLSGGYTF,TGCGCCAGCAGCCAAGAGGGCTTATCCGGGGGCTACACCTTC
TRBD1,TRBJ1-1,NA,TRBV4-3,15,CASSSPGQGITEAFF,TGCGCCAGCAGCTCACCGGGACAGGGGATAACTGAAGCTTTCTTT
NA,TRBJ1-1,medium-sized,TRBV11-2,13,CASSPGGISEAFF,TGTGCCAGCAGCCCTGGGGGCATCTCTGAAGCTTTCTTT